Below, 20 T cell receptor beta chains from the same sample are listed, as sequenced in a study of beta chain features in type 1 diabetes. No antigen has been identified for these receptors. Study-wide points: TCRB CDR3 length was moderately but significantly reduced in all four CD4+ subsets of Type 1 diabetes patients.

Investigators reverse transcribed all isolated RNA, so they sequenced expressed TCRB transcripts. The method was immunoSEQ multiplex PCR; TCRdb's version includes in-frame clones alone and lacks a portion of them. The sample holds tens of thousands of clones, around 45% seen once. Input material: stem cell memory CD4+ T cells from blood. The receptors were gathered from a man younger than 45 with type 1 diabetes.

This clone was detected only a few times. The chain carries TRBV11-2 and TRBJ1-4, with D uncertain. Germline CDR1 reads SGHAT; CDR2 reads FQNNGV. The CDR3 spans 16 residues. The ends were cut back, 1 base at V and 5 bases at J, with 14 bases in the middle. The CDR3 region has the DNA TGTGCCAGCAGCTTAGGAGTGTTGATAAGCAATGAAAAACTGTTTTTT. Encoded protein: CASSLGVLISNEKLFF.

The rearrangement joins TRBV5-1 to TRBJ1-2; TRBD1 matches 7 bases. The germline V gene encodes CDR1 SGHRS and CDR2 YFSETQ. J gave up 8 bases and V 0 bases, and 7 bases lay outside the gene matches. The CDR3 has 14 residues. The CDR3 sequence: CASSLGGQWEGYTF. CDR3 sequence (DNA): TGCGCCAGCAGCTTGGGGGGACAGTGGGAAGGCTACACCTTC.

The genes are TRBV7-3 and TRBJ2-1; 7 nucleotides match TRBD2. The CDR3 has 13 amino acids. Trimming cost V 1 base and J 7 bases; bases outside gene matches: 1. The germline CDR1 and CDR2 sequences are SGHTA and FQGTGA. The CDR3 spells CASSLMGGNEQFF. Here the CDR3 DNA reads TGTGCCAGCAGCTTAATGGGAGGGAATGAGCAGTTCTTC.

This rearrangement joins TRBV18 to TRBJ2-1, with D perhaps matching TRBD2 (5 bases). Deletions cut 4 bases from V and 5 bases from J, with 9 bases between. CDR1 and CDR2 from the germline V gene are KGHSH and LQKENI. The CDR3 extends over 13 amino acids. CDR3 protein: CASSRTWNNEQFF. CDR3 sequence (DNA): TGTGCCAGCTCACGGACTTGGAACAATGAGCAGTTCTTC.

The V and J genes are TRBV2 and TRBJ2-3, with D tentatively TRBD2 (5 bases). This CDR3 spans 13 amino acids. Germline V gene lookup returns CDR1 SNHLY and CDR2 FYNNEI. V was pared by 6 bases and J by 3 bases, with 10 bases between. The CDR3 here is CASSGVATDTQYF. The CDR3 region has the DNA TGTGCCAGCAGCGGCGTAGCGACAGATACGCAGTATTTT.

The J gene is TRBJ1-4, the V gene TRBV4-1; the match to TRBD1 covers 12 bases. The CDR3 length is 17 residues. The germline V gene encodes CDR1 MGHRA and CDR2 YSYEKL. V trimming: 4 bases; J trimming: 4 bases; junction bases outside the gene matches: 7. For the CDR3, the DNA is TGCGCCAGCAGCCGCCGGGACAGGGGGCCCGGTAATGAAAAACTGTTTTTT. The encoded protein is CASSRRDRGPGNEKLFF.

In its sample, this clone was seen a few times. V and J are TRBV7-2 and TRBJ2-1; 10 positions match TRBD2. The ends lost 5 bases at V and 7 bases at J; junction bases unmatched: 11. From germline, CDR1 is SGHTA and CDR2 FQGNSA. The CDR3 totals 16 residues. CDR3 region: CASSLRSGRAQNEQFF. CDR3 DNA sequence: TGTGCCAGCAGCCTCCGGAGCGGGAGGGCCCAGAATGAGCAGTTCTTC.

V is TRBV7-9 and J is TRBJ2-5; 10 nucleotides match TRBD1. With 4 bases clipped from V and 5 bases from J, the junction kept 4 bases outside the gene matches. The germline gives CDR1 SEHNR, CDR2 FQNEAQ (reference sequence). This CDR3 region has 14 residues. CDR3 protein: CASSSRGQGETQYF. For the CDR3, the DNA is TGTGCCAGCAGCTCAAGGGGACAGGGGGAGACCCAGTACTTC.

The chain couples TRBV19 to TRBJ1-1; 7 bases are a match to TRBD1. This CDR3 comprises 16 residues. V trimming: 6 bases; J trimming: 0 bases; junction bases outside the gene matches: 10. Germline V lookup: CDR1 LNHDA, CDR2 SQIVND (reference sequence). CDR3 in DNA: TGTGCCAGTAGCCCCCGAGGGGGCCTCATGAACACTGAAGCTTTCTTT. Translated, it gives CASSPRGGLMNTEAFF. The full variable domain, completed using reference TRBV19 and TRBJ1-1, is DGGITQSPKYLFRKEGQNVTLSCEQNLNHDAMYWYRQDPGQGLRLIYYSQIVNDFQKGDIAEGYSVSREKKESFPLTVTSAQKNPTAFYLCASSPRGGLMNTEAFFGQGTRLTVV.

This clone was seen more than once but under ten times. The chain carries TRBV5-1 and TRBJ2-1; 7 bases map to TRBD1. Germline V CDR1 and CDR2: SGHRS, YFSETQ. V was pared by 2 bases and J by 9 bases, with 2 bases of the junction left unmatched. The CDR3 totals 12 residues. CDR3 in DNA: TGCGCCAGCAGCTTAAGACAGGGTGAGCAGTTCTTC. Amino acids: CASSLRQGEQFF. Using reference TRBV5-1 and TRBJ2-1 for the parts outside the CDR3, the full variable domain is KAGVTQTPRYLIKTRGQQVTLSCSPISGHRSVSWYQQTPGQGLQFLFEYFSETQRNKGNFPGRFSGRQFSNSRSEMNVSTLELGDSALYLCASSLRQGEQFFGPGTRLTVL.

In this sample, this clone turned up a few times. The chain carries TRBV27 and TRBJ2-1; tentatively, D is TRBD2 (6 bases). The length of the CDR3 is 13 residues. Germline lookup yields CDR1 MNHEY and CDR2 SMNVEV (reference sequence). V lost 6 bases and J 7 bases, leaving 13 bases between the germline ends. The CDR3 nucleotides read TGTGCCAGCAGAAACCTAGCGTGGAATGAGCAGTTCTTC. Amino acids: CASRNLAWNEQFF.

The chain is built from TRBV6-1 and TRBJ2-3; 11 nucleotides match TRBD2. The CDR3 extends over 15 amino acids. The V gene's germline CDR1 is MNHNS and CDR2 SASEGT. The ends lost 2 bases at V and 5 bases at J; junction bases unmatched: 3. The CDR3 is CASSEMGLAVDTQYF. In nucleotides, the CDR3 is TGTGCCAGCAGTGAAATGGGACTAGCGGTAGATACGCAGTATTTT.

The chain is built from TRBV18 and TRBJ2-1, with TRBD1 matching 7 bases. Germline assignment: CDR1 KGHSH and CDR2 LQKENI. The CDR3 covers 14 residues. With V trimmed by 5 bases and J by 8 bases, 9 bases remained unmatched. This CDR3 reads CASSSRQGPYEQFF. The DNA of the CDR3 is TGTGCCAGCTCATCTCGACAGGGACCTTATGAGCAGTTCTTC.

The CDR3 sequence is CASSLSGLRMNTEAFF. CDR3 DNA sequence: TGTGCCAGCAGCTTGTCAGGGTTGAGGATGAACACTGAAGCTTTCTTT. J is TRBJ1-1 and V is TRBV11-1, with D possibly matching TRBD1 (5 bases). Germline V lookup: CDR1 SGHAT, CDR2 FQDESV (reference sequence). The V end was cut by 3 bases, the J end by 0 bases, with 14 bases between. This CDR3 spans 16 amino acids.

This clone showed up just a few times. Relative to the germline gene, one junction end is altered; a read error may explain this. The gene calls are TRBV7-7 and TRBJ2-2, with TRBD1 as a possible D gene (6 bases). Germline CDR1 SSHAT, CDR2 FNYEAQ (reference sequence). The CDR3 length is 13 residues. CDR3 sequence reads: CASSAQGTGELFF. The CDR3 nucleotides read TGTGCTAGCAGCGCCCAGGGGACCGGGGAGCTGTTTTTT.

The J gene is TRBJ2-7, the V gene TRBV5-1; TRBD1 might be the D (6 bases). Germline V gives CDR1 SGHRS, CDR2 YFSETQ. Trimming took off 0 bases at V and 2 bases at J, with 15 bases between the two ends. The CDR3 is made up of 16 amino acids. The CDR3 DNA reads TGCGCCAGCAGCTTGGACGGAAGCACAGGGCCCTACGAGCAGTACTTC. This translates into CASSLDGSTGPYEQYF.

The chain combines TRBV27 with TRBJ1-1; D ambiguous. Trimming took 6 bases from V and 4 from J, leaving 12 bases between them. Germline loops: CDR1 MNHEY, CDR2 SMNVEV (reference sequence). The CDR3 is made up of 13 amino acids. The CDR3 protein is CASRLHEGTEAFF. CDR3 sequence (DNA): TGTGCCAGCAGACTCCATGAGGGCACTGAAGCTTTCTTT.

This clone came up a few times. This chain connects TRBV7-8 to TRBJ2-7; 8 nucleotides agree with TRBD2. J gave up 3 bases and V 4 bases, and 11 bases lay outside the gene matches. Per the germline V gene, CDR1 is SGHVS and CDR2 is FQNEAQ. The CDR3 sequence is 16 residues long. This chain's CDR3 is CASSSGLTSGNYEQYF. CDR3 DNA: TGTGCCAGCAGCTCAGGATTAACTAGCGGTAACTACGAGCAGTACTTC. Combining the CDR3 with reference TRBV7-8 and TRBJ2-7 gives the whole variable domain GAGVSQSPRYKVAKRGQDVALRCDPISGHVSLFWYQQALGQGPEFLTYFQNEAQLDKSGLPSDRFFAERPEGSVSTLKIQRTQQEDSAVYLCASSSGLTSGNYEQYFGPGTRLTVT.

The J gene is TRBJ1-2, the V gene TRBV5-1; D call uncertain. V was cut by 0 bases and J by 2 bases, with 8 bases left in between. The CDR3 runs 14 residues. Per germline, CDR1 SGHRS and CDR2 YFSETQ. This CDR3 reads CASSLDQRNYGYTF. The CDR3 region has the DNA TGCGCCAGCAGCTTGGACCAGAGGAACTATGGCTACACCTTC.

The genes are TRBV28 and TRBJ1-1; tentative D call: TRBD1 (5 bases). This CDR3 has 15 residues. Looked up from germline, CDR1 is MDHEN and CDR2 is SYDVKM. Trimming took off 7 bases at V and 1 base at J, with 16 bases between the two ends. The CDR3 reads CASMVGGAGNTEAFF. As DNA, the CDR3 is TGTGCCAGCATGGTGGGGGGAGCAGGGAACACTGAAGCTTTCTTT.